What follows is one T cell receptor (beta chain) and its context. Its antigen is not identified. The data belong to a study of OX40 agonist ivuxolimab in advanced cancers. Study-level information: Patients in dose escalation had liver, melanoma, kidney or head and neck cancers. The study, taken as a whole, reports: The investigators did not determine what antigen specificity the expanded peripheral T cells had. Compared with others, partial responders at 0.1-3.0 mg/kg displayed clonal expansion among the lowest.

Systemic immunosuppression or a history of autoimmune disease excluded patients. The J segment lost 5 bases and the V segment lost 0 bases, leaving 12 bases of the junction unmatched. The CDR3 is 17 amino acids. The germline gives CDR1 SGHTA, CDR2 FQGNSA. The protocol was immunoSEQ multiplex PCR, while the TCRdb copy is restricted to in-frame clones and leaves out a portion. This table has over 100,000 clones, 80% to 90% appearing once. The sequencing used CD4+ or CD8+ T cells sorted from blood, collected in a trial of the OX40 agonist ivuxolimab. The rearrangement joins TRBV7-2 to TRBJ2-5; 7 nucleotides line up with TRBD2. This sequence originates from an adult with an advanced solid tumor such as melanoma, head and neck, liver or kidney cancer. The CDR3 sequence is CASSLAELATRGETQYF. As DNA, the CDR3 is TGTGCCAGCAGCTTAGCAGAACTAGCGACCAGAGGGGAGACCCAGTACTTC.